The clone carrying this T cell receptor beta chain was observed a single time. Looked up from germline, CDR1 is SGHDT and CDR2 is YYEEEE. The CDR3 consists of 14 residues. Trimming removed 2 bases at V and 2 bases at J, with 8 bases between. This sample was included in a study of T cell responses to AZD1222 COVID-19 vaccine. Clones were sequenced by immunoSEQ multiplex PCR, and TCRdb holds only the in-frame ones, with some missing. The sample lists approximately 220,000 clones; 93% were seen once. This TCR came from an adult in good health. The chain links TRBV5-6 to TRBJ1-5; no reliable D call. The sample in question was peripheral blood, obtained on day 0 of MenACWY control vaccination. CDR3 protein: CASSLIDGNQPQHF. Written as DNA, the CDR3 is TGTGCCAGCAGCTTAATAGACGGCAATCAGCCCCAGCATTTT. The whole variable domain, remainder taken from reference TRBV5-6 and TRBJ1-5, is DAGVTQSPTHLIKTRGQQVTLRCSPKSGHDTVSWYQQALGQGPQFIFQYYEEEERQRGNFPDRFSGHQFPNYSSELNVNALLLGDSALYLCASSLIDGNQPQHFGDGTRLSIL.